Below are 15 T cell receptor beta chains sequenced from a single sample in a study of T cell clones after liver transplantation. Assay: immunoSEQ multiplex PCR; the TCRdb copy retains only in-frame clones and omits some. Here the sample spans around 75,000 clones, about 85% being singletons. The sample in question was CD4+ T cells from blood, obtained less than 50 months after liver transplant. The source is a human patient who received a liver transplant. T cells may partly derive from the graft donor.

V gene TRBV2 combines with J gene TRBJ2-1, with D possibly being TRBD2 (6 bases). Trimming took off 3 bases at V and 6 bases at J, with 12 bases between the two ends. Germline-derived CDR1 and CDR2 are SNHLY and FYNNEI. This CDR3 region has 14 residues. CDR3 region: CASSELLASNEQFF. Written as DNA, the CDR3 is TGTGCCAGCAGTGAGTTACTAGCTTCCAATGAGCAGTTCTTC. Drawing the rest from reference TRBV2 and TRBJ2-1, the complete variable domain is EPEVTQTPSHQVTQMGQEVILRCVPISNHLYFYWYRQILGQKVEFLVSFYNNEISEKSEIFDDQFSVERPDGSNFTLKIRSTKLEDSAMYFCASSELLASNEQFFGPGTRLTVL.

The rearrangement links TRBV5-1 to TRBJ2-5; no clear D gene. CDR1 SGHRS and CDR2 YFSETQ come from the germline V gene. This CDR3 comprises 14 residues. The germline V and J ends were trimmed by 1 base and 0 bases, with 7 bases remaining between them. CDR3 sequence reads: CASSLLKNQETQYF. In DNA, the CDR3 is TGCGCCAGCAGCTTGTTGAAGAACCAAGAGACCCAGTACTTC.

The rearrangement links TRBV28 to TRBJ1-5; D is perhaps TRBD1 (5 bases). The germline CDR1 and CDR2 sequences are MDHEN and SYDVKM. With 6 bases removed from V and 4 bases from J, the gap between germline ends came to 16 bases. The CDR3 covers 15 residues. CDR3 nucleotides: TGTGCCAGCAGCCGACCGGGACGGACTAATCAGCCCCAGCATTTT. Its protein product is CASSRPGRTNQPQHF.

The chain recombines TRBV19 with TRBJ2-3; TRBD1 matches 9 bases. CDR1 and CDR2 from the germline V gene are LNHDA and SQIVND (reference sequence). Unmatched junction bases numbered 5, after V lost 3 bases and J lost 1 base. CDR3 length equals 16 residues. The CDR3 reads CASSIGQGSGTDTQYF. The CDR3, as DNA: TGTGCCAGTAGTATTGGACAGGGGAGTGGCACAGATACGCAGTATTTT.

This clone was counted a single time. This chain links TRBV7-3 with TRBJ2-2, with a weak D call TRBD1 (6 bases). Germline values: CDR1 SGHTA, CDR2 FQGTGA. Trimming stripped 4 bases from V and 3 bases from J, with 9 bases between. The CDR3 contains 14 residues. CDR3 amino acids: CASSSRGYTGELFF. Written as DNA, the CDR3 is TGTGCCAGCAGCTCCAGGGGCTACACCGGGGAGCTGTTTTTT. Full variable domain (outside the CDR3, taken from reference TRBV7-3 and TRBJ2-2): GAGVSQTPSNKVTEKGKYVELRCDPISGHTALYWYRQSLGQGPEFLIYFQGTGAADDSGLPNDRFFAVRPEGSVSTLKIQRTERGDSAVYLCASSSRGYTGELFFGEGSRLTVL.

V usage is TRBV5-6 and J usage is TRBJ2-3; D is uncertain. Germline loops: CDR1 SGHDT, CDR2 YYEEEE. The CDR3 covers 12 residues. Trimming removed 6 bases at V and 5 bases at J, with 10 bases between. The CDR3 DNA is TGTGCCAGCAAATCCCTCGGAGATACGCAGTATTTT. It specifies CASKSLGDTQYF.

The rearrangement joins TRBV7-2 to TRBJ1-2; TRBD1 aligns across 7 bases. Germline V gene data show CDR1 as SGHTA and CDR2 as FQGNSA. V was clipped by 5 bases and J by 2 bases; unmatched bases: 8. This CDR3 spans 15 amino acids. CDR3 region: CASSPDRAINYGYTF. CDR3 bases: TGTGCCAGCAGCCCAGACAGGGCCATAAACTATGGCTACACCTTC.

The chain combines TRBV4-2 with TRBJ2-3, with D hard to call. Trimming shortened V by 4 bases and J by 0 bases, and 11 bases separated the two germline ends. This CDR3 is built from 15 residues. CDR1 and CDR2 from the germline V gene are LGHNA and YNFKEQ. The DNA of the CDR3 is TGTGCCAGCAGCCTTCGCCCCATCAGCACAGATACGCAGTATTTT. Residues: CASSLRPISTDTQYF.

V and J are TRBV9 and TRBJ2-7; D is uncertain. Germline V gene lookup returns CDR1 SGDLS and CDR2 YYNGEE. The CDR3 runs 13 residues. V was pared by 5 bases and J by 0 bases, with 9 bases between. CDR3 DNA sequence: TGTGCCAGCAGTCCCCAGAGCTCCTACGAGCAGTACTTC. This codes for CASSPQSSYEQYF.

The chain joins TRBV5-1 to TRBJ1-5; D uncertain. Germline lookup yields CDR1 SGHRS and CDR2 YFSETQ. Trimming stripped 4 bases from V and 5 bases from J, with 10 bases between. The CDR3 consists of 13 residues. The CDR3 here is CASSPRSDQPQHF. The CDR3 DNA is TGCGCCAGCAGCCCGCGATCGGATCAGCCCCAGCATTTT.

The V gene is TRBV29-1, the J gene TRBJ2-2; D not certain. CDR1 is SQVTM, CDR2 ANQGSEA, per germline. V lost 0 bases, J lost 5 bases, and 4 bases lay in between. The CDR3 is 12 amino acids. CDR3 amino acids: CSVEEATGELFF. The CDR3 bases are TGCAGCGTTGAAGAGGCGACCGGGGAGCTGTTTTTT.

This clone was observed a few times. Other DNA sequences in this specimen translate into the identical CDR3. This chain joins TRBV6-1 and TRBJ1-3, with no clear D. With 8 bases removed from V and 1 base from J, the gap between germline ends came to 6 bases. The CDR3 is 12 residues long. The V gene's germline CDR1 is MNHNS and CDR2 SASEGT. CDR3 DNA sequence: TGTGCCAGCCACAGTTCTGGAAACACCATATATTTT. Translated, it gives CASHSSGNTIYF.

This clone has more than one count but fewer than ten. V and J are TRBV10-3 and TRBJ2-7; no reliable D call. This CDR3 region has 12 residues. Germline values: CDR1 ENHRY, CDR2 SYGVKD. The V and J ends lost 0 bases and 7 bases respectively, with 7 bases between them. CDR3 residues: CAISESRREQYF. The CDR3 DNA reads TGTGCCATCAGTGAGTCGCGAAGAGAGCAGTACTTC.

The gene calls are TRBV5-5 and TRBJ2-1; 9 nucleotides match TRBD2. Looked up from germline, CDR1 is SGHKS and CDR2 is YYEKEE (reference sequence). The CDR3 contains 15 residues. The V segment lost 4 bases and the J segment 4 bases; nucleotides outside the gene matches: 6. Here the CDR3 DNA reads TGTGCCAGCAGCGCGGGGCTAGCGGGGTACAATGAGCAGTTCTTC. It encodes CASSAGLAGYNEQFF.

The gene calls are TRBV5-1 and TRBJ1-1; weak D call: TRBD1 (6 bases). This CDR3 has 14 residues. Per the germline V gene, CDR1 is SGHRS and CDR2 is YFSETQ. Trimming shortened V by 4 bases and J by 11 bases, and 21 bases separated the two germline ends. In DNA form, the CDR3 reads TGCGCCAGCAGCACCTCCCCCGGGGGGGGGCGGGCTTTCTTT. Protein product: CASSTSPGGGRAFF. Complete variable domain (other parts from reference TRBV5-1 and TRBJ1-1): KAGVTQTPRYLIKTRGQQVTLSCSPISGHRSVSWYQQTPGQGLQFLFEYFSETQRNKGNFPGRFSGRQFSNSRSEMNVSTLELGDSALYLCASSTSPGGGRAFFGQGTRLTVV.